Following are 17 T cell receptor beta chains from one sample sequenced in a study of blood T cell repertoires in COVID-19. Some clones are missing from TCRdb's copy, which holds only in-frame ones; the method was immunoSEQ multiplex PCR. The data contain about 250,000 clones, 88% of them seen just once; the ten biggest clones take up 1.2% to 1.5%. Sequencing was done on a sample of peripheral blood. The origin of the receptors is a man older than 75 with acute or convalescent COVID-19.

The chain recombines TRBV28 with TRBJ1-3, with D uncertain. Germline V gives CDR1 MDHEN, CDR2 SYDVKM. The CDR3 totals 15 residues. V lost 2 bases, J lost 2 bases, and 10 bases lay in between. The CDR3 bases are TGTGCCAGCAGTTTAGGGCAACATACTGGAAACACCATATATTTT. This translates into CASSLGQHTGNTIYF.

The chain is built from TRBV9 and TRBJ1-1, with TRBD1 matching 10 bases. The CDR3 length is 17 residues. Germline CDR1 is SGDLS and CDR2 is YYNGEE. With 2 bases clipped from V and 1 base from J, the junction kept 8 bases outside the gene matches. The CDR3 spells CASSVPGTGVANTEAFF. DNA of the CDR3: TGTGCCAGCAGCGTCCCCGGGACAGGGGTTGCGAACACTGAAGCTTTCTTT.

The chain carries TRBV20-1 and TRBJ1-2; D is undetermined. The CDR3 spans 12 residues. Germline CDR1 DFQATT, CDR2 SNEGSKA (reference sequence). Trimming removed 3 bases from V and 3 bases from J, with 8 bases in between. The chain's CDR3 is CSASIRHYGYTF. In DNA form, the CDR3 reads TGCAGTGCTAGTATCAGGCACTATGGCTACACCTTC.

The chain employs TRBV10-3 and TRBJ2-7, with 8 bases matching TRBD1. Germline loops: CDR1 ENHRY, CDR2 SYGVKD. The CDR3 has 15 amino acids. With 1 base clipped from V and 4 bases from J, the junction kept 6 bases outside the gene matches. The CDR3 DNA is TGTGCCATCAGTGAGTTAACAGGGGGACCGTACGAGCAGTACTTC. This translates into CAISELTGGPYEQYF.

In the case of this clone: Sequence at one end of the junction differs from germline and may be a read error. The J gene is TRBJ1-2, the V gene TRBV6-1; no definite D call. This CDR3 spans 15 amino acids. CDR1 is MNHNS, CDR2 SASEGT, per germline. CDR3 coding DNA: TGTGCCAGCAGAGAAGGGCCCGGGGATTACTATGGCTACACCTTC. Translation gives CASREGPGDYYGYTF.

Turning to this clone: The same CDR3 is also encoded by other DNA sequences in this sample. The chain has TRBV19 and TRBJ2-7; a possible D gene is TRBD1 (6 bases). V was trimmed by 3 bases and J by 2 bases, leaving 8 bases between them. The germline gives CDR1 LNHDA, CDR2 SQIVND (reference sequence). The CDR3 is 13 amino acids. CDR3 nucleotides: TGTGCCAGTAGTATTCAGGGGACCTACGAGCAGTACTTC. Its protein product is CASSIQGTYEQYF.

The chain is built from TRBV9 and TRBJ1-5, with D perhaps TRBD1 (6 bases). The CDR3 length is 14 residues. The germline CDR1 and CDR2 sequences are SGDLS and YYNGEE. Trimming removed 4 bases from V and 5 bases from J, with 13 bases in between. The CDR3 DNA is TGTGCCAGCAGCCGTTGGGACAACGATCAGCCCCAGCATTTT. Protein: CASSRWDNDQPQHF.

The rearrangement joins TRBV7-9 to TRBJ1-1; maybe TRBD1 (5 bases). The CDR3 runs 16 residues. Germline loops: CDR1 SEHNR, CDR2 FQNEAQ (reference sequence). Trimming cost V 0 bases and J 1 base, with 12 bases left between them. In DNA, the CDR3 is TGTGCCAGCAGCTTAGCGGGGCCAGGGCCGAACACTGAAGCTTTCTTT. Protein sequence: CASSLAGPGPNTEAFF.

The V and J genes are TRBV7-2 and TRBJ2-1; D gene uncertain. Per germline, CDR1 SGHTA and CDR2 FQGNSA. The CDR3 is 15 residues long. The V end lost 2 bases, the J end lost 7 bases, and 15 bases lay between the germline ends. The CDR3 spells CASSLLGIGENEQFF. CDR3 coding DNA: TGTGCCAGCAGCTTACTTGGTATAGGAGAGAATGAGCAGTTCTTC.

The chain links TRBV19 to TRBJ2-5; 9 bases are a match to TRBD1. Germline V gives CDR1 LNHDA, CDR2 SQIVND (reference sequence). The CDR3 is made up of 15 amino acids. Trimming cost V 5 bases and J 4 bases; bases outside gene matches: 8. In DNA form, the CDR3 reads TGTGCCAGTAGTGAACAGGGGGCGCGTCGAGAGACCCAGTACTTC. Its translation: CASSEQGARRETQYF.

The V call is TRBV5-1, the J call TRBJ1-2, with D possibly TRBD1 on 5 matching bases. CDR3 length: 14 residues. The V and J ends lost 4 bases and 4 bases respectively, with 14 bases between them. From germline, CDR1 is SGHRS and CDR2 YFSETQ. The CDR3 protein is CASSPTTGVYGYTF. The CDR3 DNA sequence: TGCGCCAGCAGCCCAACGACGGGGGTCTATGGCTACACCTTC.

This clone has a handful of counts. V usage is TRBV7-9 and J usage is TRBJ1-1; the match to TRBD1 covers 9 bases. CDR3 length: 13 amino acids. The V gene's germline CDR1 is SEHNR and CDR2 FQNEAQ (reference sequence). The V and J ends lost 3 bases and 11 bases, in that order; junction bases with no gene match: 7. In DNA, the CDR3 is TGTGCCAGCAGCTTGGACAGGGGCGCATTGGCTTTCTTT. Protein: CASSLDRGALAFF. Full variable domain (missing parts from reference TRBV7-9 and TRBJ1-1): DTGVSQNPRHKITKRGQNVTFRCDPISEHNRLYWYRQTLGQGPEFLTYFQNEAQLEKSRLLSDRFSAERPKGSFSTLEIQRTEQGDSAMYLCASSLDRGALAFFGQGTRLTVV.

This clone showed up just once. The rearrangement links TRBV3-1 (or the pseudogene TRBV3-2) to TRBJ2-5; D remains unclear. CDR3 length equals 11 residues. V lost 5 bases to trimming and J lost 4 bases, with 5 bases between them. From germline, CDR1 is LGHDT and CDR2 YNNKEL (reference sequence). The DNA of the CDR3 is TGTGCCAGCAGCGCCGGAGAGACCCAGTACTTC. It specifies CASSAGETQYF.

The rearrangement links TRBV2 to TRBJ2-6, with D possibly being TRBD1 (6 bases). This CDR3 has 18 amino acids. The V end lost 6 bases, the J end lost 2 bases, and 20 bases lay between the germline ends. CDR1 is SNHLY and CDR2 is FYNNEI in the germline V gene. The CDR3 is CASSGIVQGNPGANVLTF. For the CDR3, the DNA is TGTGCCAGCAGCGGAATCGTACAGGGTAACCCTGGGGCCAACGTCCTGACTTTC.

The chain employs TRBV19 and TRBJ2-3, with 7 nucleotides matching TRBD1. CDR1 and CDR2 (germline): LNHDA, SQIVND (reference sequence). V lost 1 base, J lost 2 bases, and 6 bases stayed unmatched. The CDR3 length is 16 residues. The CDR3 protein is CASSIGSGGSTDTQYF. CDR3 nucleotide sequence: TGTGCCAGTAGTATAGGGTCAGGGGGATCCACAGATACGCAGTATTTT.

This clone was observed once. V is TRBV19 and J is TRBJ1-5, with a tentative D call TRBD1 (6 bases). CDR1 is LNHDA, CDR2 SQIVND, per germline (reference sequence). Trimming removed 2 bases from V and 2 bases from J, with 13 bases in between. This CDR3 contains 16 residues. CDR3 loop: CASSIMGARGNQPQHF. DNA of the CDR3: TGTGCCAGTAGTATAATGGGGGCGCGCGGCAATCAGCCCCAGCATTTT.

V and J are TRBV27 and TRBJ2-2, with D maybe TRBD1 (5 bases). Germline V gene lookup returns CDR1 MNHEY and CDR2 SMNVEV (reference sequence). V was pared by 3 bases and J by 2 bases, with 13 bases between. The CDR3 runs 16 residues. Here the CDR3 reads CASSFGQGTNTGELFF. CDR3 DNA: TGTGCCAGCAGTTTTGGGCAGGGCACAAACACCGGGGAGCTGTTTTTT.